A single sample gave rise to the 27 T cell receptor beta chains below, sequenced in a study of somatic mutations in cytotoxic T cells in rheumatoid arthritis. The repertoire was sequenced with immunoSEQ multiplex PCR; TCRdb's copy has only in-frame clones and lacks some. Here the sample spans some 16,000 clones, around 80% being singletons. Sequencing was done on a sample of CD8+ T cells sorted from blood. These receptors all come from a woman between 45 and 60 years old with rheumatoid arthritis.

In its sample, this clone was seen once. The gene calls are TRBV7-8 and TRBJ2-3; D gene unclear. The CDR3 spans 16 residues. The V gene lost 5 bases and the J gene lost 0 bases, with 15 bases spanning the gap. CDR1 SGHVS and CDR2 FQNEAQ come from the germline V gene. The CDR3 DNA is TGTGCCAGCAGCAGCCGTAGGCAAACTAGCACAGATACGCAGTATTTT. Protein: CASSSRRQTSTDTQYF.

The CDR3 DNA reads TGTGCCAGCAGCCAAGCGAGCACAGATACGCAGTATTTT. Its protein product is CASSQASTDTQYF. The chain uses TRBV14 and TRBJ2-3; D call uncertain. V gave up 1 base and J gave up 0 bases, with 2 bases separating them. The CDR3 extends over 13 amino acids. The V gene's germline CDR1 is SGHDN and CDR2 FVKESK.

The CDR3 DNA follows: TGTGCCAGCAGCTTAGGAGCGGGGGCGCTGGGGGGTGAGCAGTTCTTC. Translation gives CASSLGAGALGGEQFF. The chain couples TRBV7-9 to TRBJ2-1; TRBD2 matches at 8 bases. The CDR3 is 16 residues long. Germline V gene lookup returns CDR1 SEHNR and CDR2 FQNEAQ (reference sequence). V shed 1 base and J 9 bases; nucleotides not matched to a gene: 11. Full variable domain (missing parts from reference TRBV7-9 and TRBJ2-1): DTGVSQNPRHKITKRGQNVTFRCDPISEHNRLYWYRQTLGQGPEFLTYFQNEAQLEKSRLLSDRFSAERPKGSFSTLEIQRTEQGDSAMYLCASSLGAGALGGEQFFGPGTRLTVL.

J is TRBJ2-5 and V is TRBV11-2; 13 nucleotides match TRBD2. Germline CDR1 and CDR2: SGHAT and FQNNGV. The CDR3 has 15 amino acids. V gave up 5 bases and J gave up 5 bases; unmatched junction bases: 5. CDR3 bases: TGTGCCAGCAGCCCCGGACTAGCGGGGGAGGAGACCCAGTACTTC. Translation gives CASSPGLAGEETQYF.

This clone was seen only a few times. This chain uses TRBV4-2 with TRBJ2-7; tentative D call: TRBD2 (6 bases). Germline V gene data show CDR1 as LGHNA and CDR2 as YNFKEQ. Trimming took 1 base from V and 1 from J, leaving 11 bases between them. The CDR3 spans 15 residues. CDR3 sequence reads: CASSQVIGGSYEQYF. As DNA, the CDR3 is TGTGCCAGCAGCCAAGTTATCGGGGGTTCCTACGAGCAGTACTTC.

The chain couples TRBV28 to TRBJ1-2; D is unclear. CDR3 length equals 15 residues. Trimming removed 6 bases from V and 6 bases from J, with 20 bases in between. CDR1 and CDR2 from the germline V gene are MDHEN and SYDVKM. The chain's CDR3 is CASSTSREITDGYTF. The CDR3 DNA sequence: TGTGCCAGCAGCACTTCAAGGGAAATCACCGATGGCTACACCTTC.

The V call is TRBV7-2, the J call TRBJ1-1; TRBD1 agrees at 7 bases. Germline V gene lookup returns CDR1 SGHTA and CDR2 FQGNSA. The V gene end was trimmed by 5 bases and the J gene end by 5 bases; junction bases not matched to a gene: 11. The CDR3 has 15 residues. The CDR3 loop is CASSVPGQRGTEAFF. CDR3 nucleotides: TGTGCCAGCAGCGTGCCGGGACAGCGGGGGACTGAAGCTTTCTTT.

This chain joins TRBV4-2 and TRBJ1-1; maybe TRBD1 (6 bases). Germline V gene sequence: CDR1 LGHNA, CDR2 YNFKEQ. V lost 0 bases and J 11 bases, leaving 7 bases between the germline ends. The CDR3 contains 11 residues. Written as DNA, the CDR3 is TGTGCCAGCAGCCAAGAGGGGGCGGCTTTCTTT. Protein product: CASSQEGAAFF.

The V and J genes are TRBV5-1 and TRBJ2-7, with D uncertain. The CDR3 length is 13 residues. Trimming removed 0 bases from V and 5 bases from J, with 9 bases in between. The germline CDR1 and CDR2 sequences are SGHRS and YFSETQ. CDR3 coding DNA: TGCGCCAGCAGCTTGGCCGCACAGAACGAGCAGTACTTC. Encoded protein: CASSLAAQNEQYF.

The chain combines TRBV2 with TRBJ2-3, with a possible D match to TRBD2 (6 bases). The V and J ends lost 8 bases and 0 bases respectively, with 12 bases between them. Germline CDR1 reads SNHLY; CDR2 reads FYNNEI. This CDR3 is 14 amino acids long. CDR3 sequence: CASWAGSSTDTQYF. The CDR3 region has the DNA TGTGCCAGCTGGGCGGGATCAAGCACAGATACGCAGTATTTT.

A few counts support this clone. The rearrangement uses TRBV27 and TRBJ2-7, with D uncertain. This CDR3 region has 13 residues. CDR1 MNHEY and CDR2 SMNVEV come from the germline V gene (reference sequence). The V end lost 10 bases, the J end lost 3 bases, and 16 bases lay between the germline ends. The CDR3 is CATTQLGNYEQYF. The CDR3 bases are TGTGCCACAACCCAGTTAGGGAACTACGAGCAGTACTTC.

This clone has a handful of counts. In nucleotides, the CDR3 is TGTGCCAGCCAGCACAACTACGAGCAGTACTTC. The encoded protein is CASQHNYEQYF. The chain uses TRBV27 and TRBJ2-7; D remains unclear. The ends were cut back, 8 bases at V and 3 bases at J, with 8 bases in the middle. The CDR3 runs 11 residues. Germline CDR1 reads MNHEY; CDR2 reads SMNVEV (reference sequence).

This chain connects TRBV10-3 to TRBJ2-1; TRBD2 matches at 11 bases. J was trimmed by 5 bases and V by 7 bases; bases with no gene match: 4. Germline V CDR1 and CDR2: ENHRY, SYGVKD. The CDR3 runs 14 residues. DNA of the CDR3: TGTGCCATCAAAGTGGGACTAGCGGACAATGAGCAGTTCTTC. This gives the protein CAIKVGLADNEQFF.

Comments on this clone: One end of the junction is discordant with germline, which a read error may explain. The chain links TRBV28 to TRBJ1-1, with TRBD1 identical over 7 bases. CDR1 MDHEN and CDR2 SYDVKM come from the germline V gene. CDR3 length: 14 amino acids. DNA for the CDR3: TGTGCCAGCAGCCCGGGACAGTCGAACACTGAAGCTCTCTTT. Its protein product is CASSPGQSNTEALF.

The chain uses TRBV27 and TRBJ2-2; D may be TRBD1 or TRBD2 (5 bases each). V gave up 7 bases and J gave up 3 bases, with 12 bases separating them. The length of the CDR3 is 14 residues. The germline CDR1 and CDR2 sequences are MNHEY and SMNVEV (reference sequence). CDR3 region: CASNPGPHTGELFF. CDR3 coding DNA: TGTGCCAGCAACCCGGGACCCCACACCGGGGAGCTGTTTTTT.

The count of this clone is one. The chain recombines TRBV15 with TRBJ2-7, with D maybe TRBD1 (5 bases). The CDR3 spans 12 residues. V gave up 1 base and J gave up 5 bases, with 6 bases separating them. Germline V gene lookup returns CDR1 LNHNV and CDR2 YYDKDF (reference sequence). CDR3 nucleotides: TGTGCCACCAGCAGAGCAGGGAACGAGCAGTACTTC. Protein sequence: CATSRAGNEQYF.

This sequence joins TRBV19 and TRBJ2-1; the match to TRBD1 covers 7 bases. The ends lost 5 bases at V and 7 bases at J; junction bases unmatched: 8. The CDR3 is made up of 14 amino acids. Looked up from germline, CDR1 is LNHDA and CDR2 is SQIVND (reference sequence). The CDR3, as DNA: TGTGCCAGTAGTGCAACAGGGGTTTGGAATGAGCAGTTCTTC. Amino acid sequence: CASSATGVWNEQFF.

The chain's CDR3 is CASTEGRTGTYEQYF. The CDR3 coding sequence is TGTGCCAGCACCGAAGGTAGGACAGGCACCTACGAGCAGTACTTC. This chain uses TRBV6-6 with TRBJ2-7, with TRBD1 matching 7 bases. Germline assignment: CDR1 MNHNY and CDR2 SVGAGI (reference sequence). The CDR3 has 15 residues. V lost 7 bases and J lost 2; bases outside the gene matches: 11.

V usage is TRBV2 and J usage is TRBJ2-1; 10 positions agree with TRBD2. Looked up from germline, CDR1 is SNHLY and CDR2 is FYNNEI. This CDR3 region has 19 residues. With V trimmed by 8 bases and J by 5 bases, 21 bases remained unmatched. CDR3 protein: CASGGPGQPLAGYNNEQFF. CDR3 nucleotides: TGTGCCAGCGGGGGGCCCGGACAGCCACTAGCGGGATATAACAATGAGCAGTTCTTC.

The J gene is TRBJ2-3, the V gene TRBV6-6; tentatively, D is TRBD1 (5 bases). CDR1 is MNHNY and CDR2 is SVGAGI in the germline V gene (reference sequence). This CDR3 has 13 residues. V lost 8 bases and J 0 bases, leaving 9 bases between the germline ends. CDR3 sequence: CASVQGSTDTQYF. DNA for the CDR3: TGTGCCAGCGTCCAGGGTAGCACAGATACGCAGTATTTT.

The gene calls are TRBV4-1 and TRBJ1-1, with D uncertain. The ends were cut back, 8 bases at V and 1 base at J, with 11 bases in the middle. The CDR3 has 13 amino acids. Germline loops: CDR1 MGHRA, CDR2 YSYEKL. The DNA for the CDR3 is TGCGCCAGCCGCGAACACCCGAACACTGAAGCTTTCTTT. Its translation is CASREHPNTEAFF.

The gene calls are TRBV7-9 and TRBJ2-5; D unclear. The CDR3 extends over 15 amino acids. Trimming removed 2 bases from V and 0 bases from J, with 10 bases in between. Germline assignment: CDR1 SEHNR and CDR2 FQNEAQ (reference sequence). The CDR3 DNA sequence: TGTGCCAGCAGCTTATCCCCAGAACACCAAGAGACCCAGTACTTC. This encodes CASSLSPEHQETQYF.

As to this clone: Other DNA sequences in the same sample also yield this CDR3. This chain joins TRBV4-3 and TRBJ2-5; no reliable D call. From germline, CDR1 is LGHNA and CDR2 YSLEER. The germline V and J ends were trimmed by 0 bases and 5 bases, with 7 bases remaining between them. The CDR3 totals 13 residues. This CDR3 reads CASSQEGWETQYF. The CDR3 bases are TGCGCCAGCAGCCAAGAGGGTTGGGAGACCCAGTACTTC.

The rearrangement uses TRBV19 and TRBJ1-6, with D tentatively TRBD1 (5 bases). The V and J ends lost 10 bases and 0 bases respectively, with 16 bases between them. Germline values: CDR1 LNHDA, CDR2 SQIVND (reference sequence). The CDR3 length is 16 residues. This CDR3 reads CATSTREGSYNSPLHF. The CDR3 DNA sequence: TGTGCCACCTCGACCAGGGAGGGCTCCTATAATTCACCCCTCCACTTT. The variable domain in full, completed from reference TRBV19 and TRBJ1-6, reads DGGITQSPKYLFRKEGQNVTLSCEQNLNHDAMYWYRQDPGQGLRLIYYSQIVNDFQKGDIAEGYSVSREKKESFPLTVTSAQKNPTAFYLCATSTREGSYNSPLHFGNGTRLTVT.

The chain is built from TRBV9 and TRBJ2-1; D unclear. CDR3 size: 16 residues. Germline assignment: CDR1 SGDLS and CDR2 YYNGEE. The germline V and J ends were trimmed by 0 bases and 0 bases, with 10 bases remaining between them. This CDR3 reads CASSVGVPSSYNEQFF. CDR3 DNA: TGTGCCAGCAGCGTAGGGGTCCCGAGCTCCTACAATGAGCAGTTCTTC.

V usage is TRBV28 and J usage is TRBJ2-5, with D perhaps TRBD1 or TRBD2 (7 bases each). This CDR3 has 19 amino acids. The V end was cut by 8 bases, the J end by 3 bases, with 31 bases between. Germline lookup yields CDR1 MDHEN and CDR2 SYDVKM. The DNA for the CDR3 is TGTGCCAGCTCGGGGGGTCGGACAGGTGTTTGGGGGTATGAAGAGACCCAGTACTTC. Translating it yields CASSGGRTGVWGYEETQYF.

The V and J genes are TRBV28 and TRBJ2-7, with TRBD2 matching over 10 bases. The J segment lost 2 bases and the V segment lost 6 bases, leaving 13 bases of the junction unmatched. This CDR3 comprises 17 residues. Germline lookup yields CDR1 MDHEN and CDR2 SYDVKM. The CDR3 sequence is CASRPPGASGRAYEQYF. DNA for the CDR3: TGTGCCAGCAGACCCCCCGGTGCTAGCGGGAGAGCCTACGAGCAGTACTTC. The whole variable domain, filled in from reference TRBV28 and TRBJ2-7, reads DVKVTQSSRYLVKRTGEKVFLECVQDMDHENMFWYRQDPGLGLRLIYFSYDVKMKEKGDIPEGYSVSREKKERFSLILESASTNQTSMYLCASRPPGASGRAYEQYFGPGTRLTVT.